This TCR beta chain was recorded in a study of long-term antiretroviral therapy in people with HIV (dated by TCRdb to the early 2020s). With regard to the full study: Collection of the earliest samples took place about a decade ahead of the 2015 WHO recommendation for immediate ART, at a time when ART was typically delayed until CD4 counts fell. A total of 150 to 200 cryopreserved PBMC samples came from around 30 adults with confirmed HIV infection and were collected serially over a mean of around 6 years (range 1-12). Of the 30 participants with HIV, about a dozen were female. No cross-contamination during QIAcube processing was seen in test extractions of a monoclonal T-cell line run alongside around 34 polyclonal samples. A retrospective serial study tested whether ART initiation and durable HIV suppression were associated with changes in peripheral blood TRB repertoire composition and diversity. Findings and caveats that apply to the study as a whole: Since PBMC availability was limited, sequencing covered only the TCR beta chain, with no alpha chain pairing. Narrower CDR3 length ranges were observed in HIV repertoires than in controls, and an antigen-experienced repertoire with only a slight naive shift after ART was suggested by the network structure. Expanded TRB clones identified before ART initiation dominated the repertoire across all time points, though the dominance fluctuated and decreased in many PLHIV after ART. ART initiation was associated with a significant increase in TRB diversity, but diversity stayed significantly below transplant donor controls even after long-term ART. Samples dated from the mid-2000s to the late 2010s, and the ART regimens used may be less effective than current ones. Because pre-ART samples had limited cell numbers, profiling was done on unsorted PBMC rather than on sorted CD4+ and CD8+ T cells. No data were available on ART adherence, viral resistance or therapy changes, limiting inferences about post-ART repertoire changes.

Inclusion was restricted to participants for whom at least one PBMC sample before ART initiation and at least two post-ART samples were available. Every participant with HIV received treatment in the United States of America. Cryopreserved samples of 1-10 million PBMC were thawed and washed before DNA extraction. At the time of the earliest PBMC sample, participants with HIV were aged between roughly 20 and 54 years. Per participant, PBMC samples came from 1-4 timepoints prior to ART initiation and 2-8 timepoints following ART initiation, for a median of 7 samples. Serial HIV viral load, CD4+ T-cell count, ART history and demographic data were obtained for every participant. A Qiagen kit on a QIAcube was used to extract genomic DNA from unsorted PBMC, with samples processed in batches of 12. The CDR3, from cysteine to phenylalanine, totals 15 residues. Here the CDR3 DNA is all that survives: 45 bases in frame from base 1. The germline V end is reduced by 7 bases and the J end by 2 bases; junction bases left unmatched: 11. The germline V gene yields MNHEY for CDR1 and SVGAGI for CDR2.

The immunoSEQ hsTCRB v3.0 assay was used at survey level resolution to sequence the TRB variable region. TRB sequencing targeted a depth of roughly 35,000-50,000 T-cell genomes per sample. Pooled TRB libraries were sequenced on an Illumina MiSeq with a v3 150-cycle kit. In the authors' own workflow: Analysis of repertoires was carried out in R inside a reproducible Nextflow workflow spanning QC, data transformation and analysis. LymphoSeq2, an R package for exploring AIRR-Seq data, was used to implement custom analyses. Several samples that produced fewer than 5000 total TRB sequences were removed, so some 180 HIV repertoires were analyzed. Among the approximately 190 retained HIV repertoires, 59 were collected before ART initiation and 129 after ART initiation. Each repertoire was downsampled to 5000 TRB nucleotide sequences, and summary statistics were averaged across 100 downsampling iterations. TRB sequences were retained for analysis only if CDR3 regions of at least seven amino acids were present. Diversity was assessed using a clonality score derived from Shannon entropy and using the Gini coefficient. In repertoire networks, the top 5000 CDR3 amino acid sequences were linked whenever an edit distance of one separated two sequences. Antigen specificity groups and MHC restriction were predicted for TRB CDR3 amino acid sequences with GLIPH2. Known CMV, EBV, HIV or tissue antigen associations were flagged by matching CDR3 amino acid sequences against VDJdb and McPAS-TCR. Pre-ART, post-ART and control groups were compared with Wilcoxon signed-rank tests and Holm-Bonferroni correction. TCRdb provides this immuneACCESS table in a form limited to in-frame rearrangements. Some clones are lacking; in checked studies, under half of them reflect an unresolved V gene, and why the rest are absent is not known. Clone size and V and J calls were adopted from that table, with D and trimming inferred from the DNA. This sample lists about 24,000 clones; roughly 83% were detected once. About 15% of the sample belongs to the ten largest clones.

Concerning this clone: Its antigen remains undetermined. Qualities for individual bases were not recorded, and no much larger clone is one base off.

The rearrangement joined TRBV6-5 to TRBJ2-7; 7 junctional bases match TRBD1. Here the sequenced sample was unsorted PBMCs, taken just over 4.2 years after starting antiretroviral therapy. The source is a man aged 25 to 40 with HIV. For the CDR3, the sequence is CASTPPDREAYEQYF. The nucleotide sequence reads as follows: TGTGCCAGCACCCCACCCGACAGGGAAGCCTACGAGCAGTACTTC.